The clone carrying this TCR beta chain was counted between two and nine times. The length of the CDR3 is 17 residues. V trimming: 1 base; J trimming: 4 bases; junction bases outside the gene matches: 10. Germline values: CDR1 MGHRA, CDR2 YSYEKL. Assay used: immunoSEQ multiplex PCR; TCRdb lists only in-frame clones, some missing. The repertoire holds hundreds of thousands of clones, with around 82% as singletons. The sample is drawn from a study of shared T cell receptors in the human thymus. This sample was also put to use in a study of human thymus T cells. That paper states: Related research examined unrelated individuals and reported that their thymic repertoires overlapped highly.

The source of this sequence is a boy in the first two years of life with a congenital heart defect. The V and J genes are TRBV4-1 and TRBJ2-7; 10 bases map to TRBD2. Sequencing was performed on thymocytes. The CDR3: CASSQGEQEAGGYEQYF. CDR3 bases: TGCGCCAGCAGCCAAGGGGAGCAGGAAGCGGGAGGGTACGAGCAGTACTTC.